A selection of T cell receptor beta chains follows, all from one sample in a study of preoperative IRX-2 immunotherapy in early breast cancer. Data came from immunoSEQ multiplex PCR; TCRdb stores just in-frame clones and leaves some out. The sample carries around 24,000 clones, roughly four fifths recorded once. Specimen: lymph node tissue, collected after IRX-2 immunotherapy. The receptors shown here come from a human donor with breast cancer. Both conserved end residues are part of each CDR3. Fields, in order: clone size, D gene, J gene, V gene, CDR3 DNA, CDR3 protein. D genes are given only for firm matches. Expanded clones get a size class; other rows say once, few or many, or leave the size out.

>-|-|TRBJ2-2|TRBV18
TGTGCCAGCTCACCGGGACGGCTAGGCGGGGAGCTGTTTTTT
CASSPGRLGGELFF
>-|TRBD1|TRBJ1-1|TRBV28
TGTGCCAGCAGACCCTGGACAGGGAAGAACACTGAAGCTTTCTTT
CASRPWTGKNTEAFF
>-|TRBD1|TRBJ1-1|TRBV29-1
TGCAGCGCGGTAGTACAGGGGGGAACTGAAGCTTTCTTT
CSAVVQGGTEAFF
>-|TRBD1|TRBJ2-2|TRBV14
TGTGCCAGCAGCCAGAGACCACCGGGACAGGGGGCGATGGGCACCGGGGAGCTGTTTTTT
CASSQRPPGQGAMGTGELFF
>-|-|TRBJ1-1|TRBV6-8
TGTGCCAGCACCCTAGTACTGAACACTGAAGCTTTCTTT
CASTLVLNTEAFF
>-|TRBD1|TRBJ2-7|TRBV6-8
TGTGCCAGCAGCGGGACAGGGGTAACCTACGAGCAGTACTTC
CASSGTGVTYEQYF
>-|-|TRBJ1-5|TRBV19
TGTGCCAGTAGTATCCCGGGCGGCAGCAATCAGCCCCAGCATTTT
CASSIPGGSNQPQHF
>-|TRBD1|TRBJ1-4|TRBV6-8
TGTGCCAGCAGTTACTCTTTGGACAGGGCGGCACCAAAACTGTTTTTT
CASSYSLDRAAPKLFF
>once|-|TRBJ2-2|TRBV5-1
TGCGCCAGCAGCCAAACCTCCGGGACCCTCGTCGGGGAGCTGTTTTTT
CASSQTSGTLVGELFF
>-|-|TRBJ2-6|TRBV2
TGTGCCAGCAGTGACAGGATCAACTCTGGGGCCAACGTCCTGACTTTC
CASSDRINSGANVLTF
>-|TRBD1|TRBJ1-2|TRBV10-2
TGCGCCAGCAATGACAGGGCGGGTCTGGGCTACACCTTC
CASNDRAGLGYTF
>-|-|TRBJ2-1|TRBV11-3
TGTGCTAGCAGCTTATGGGGGGACCCCTCCAATGAGCAGTTCTTC
CASSLWGDPSNEQFF
>once|TRBD1|TRBJ2-1|TRBV15
TGTGCCACCAGCAGACGACAGGGGGCCTACAATGAGCAGTTCTTC
CATSRRQGAYNEQFF
>-|-|TRBJ2-7|TRBV22-1
TGTGCCAGCAGTTTATCCTTTGTGCAGCCTGGCGAGCAGTACTTC
CASSLSFVQPGEQYF
>few|TRBD1|TRBJ2-3|TRBV6-8
TGTGCCAGCAGTTACCCCACAGGGGGCCTAATCACAGATACGCAGTATTTT
CASSYPTGGLITDTQYF
>-|-|TRBJ2-1|TRBV7-6
TGTGCCAGCAGCTTGGGAACCCCAGGGTACAATGAGCAGTTCTTC
CASSLGTPGYNEQFF
>-|TRBD1|TRBJ2-7|TRBV19
TGTGCCAGTAAAGACAGGGACCGATACGAGCAGTACTTC
CASKDRDRYEQYF
>few|-|TRBJ1-4|TRBV28
TGTGCCAGCAGCCCCACCTTGAACCGGGGAGGTAATGAAAAACTGTTTTTT
CASSPTLNRGGNEKLFF